The T cell receptor beta chain described here comes from a study of blood T cell repertoires in COVID-19. Study at large: Specimens from acute and convalescent COVID-19 originated in the United States, Italy and Spain. Nucleic acid was either cDNA or gDNA, and it came from T cells, B-cell-depleted T cells, or PBMCs.

The CDR3 consists of 13 residues. Germline assignment: CDR1 SEHNR and CDR2 FQNEAQ (reference sequence). V lost 8 bases, J lost 5 bases, and 6 bases stayed unmatched. Produced via immunoSEQ multiplex PCR; TCRdb's table is partial and in-frame only. The profile covers about 75,000 clones, with 80% to 95% appearing a single time and about 7% taken by the ten largest. Input material: peripheral blood. The chain recombines TRBV7-9 with TRBJ1-5, with 7 bases identical to TRBD1. This TCR came from a human donor in a cohort sampled during active COVID-19. This chain's CDR3 is CASSGQVDQPQHF. The CDR3 bases are TGTGCCAGCTCCGGACAGGTGGATCAGCCCCAGCATTTT.